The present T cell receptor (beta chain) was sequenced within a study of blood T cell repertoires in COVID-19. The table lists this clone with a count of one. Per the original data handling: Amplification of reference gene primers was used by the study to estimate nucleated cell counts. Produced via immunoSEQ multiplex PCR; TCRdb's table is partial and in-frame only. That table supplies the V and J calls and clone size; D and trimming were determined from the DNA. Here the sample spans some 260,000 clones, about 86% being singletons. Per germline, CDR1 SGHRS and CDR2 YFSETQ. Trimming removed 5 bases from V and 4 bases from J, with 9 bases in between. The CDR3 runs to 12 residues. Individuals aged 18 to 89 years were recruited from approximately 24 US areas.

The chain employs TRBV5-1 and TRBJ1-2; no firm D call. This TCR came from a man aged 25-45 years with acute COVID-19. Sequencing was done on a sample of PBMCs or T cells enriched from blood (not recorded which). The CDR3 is CASSSGIYGYTF. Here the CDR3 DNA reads TGCGCCAGCAGTTCAGGAATCTATGGCTACACCTTC.